This T cell receptor beta chain emerged from a study of T-cell reconstitution after alpha-beta-depleted transplantation in children. This clonotype has at least ten counts. V lost 0 bases to trimming and J lost 9 bases, with 14 bases between them. Germline V gene data show CDR1 as MNHEY and CDR2 as SVGEGT. The CDR3 has 14 amino acids. It was with unique molecular identifiers that the TCRbeta library was prepared. TCRdb called the PCR reads again in MiXCR, with one record for every CDR3 protein. The sample has 220,000 or so distinct CDR3 sequences, 6.5% to 10% seen once. Sequences were derived from PBMCs, mostly from graft donor cells, sampled 180 days after TCRalphabeta/CD19-depleted stem cell transplant. V usage is TRBV6-2 or TRBV6-3 and J usage is TRBJ2-5; possible D gene TRBD1, 6 bases. This receptor was identified in a male patient between 10 and 17 years old who had a stem cell transplant for acute lymphoblastic leukemia, so the T cells may come from the graft donor. The DNA of the CDR3 is TGTGCCAGCAGTTACTCGGGGGCAAGAGTGGCCCAGTACTTC. It encodes CASSYSGARVAQYF.